Following are 22 T cell receptor beta chains from one sample sequenced in a study of STAT3 mutations in large granular lymphocyte leukemia. Study results and limitations: At least one immunodominant TCR beta clonotype appeared in every T-cell large granular lymphocyte leukemia patient.

Which antigens these TCRs recognize remains unknown. Some clones are missing from TCRdb's copy, which holds only in-frame ones; the method was immunoSEQ multiplex PCR. The repertoire has 17,000 or so clones, approximately 85% of them found once; the top ten carry around 9%. Sequencing was carried out using peripheral blood mononuclear cells. The source is a man aged 50 to 59 with T-cell large granular lymphocyte leukemia. Some clones in this sample may be carry-over from other donors' samples.

V is TRBV30 and J is TRBJ2-7, with TRBD1 matching 9 bases. This CDR3 spans 13 amino acids. Trimming removed 8 bases from V and 6 bases from J; junction bases left unmatched: 11. Germline CDR1 is GTSNPN and CDR2 is SVGIG (reference sequence). CDR3 in amino acids: CAATWDRAFEQYF. The CDR3 DNA is TGTGCCGCCACCTGGGACAGGGCTTTCGAGCAGTACTTC.

This clone was found a few times. V usage is TRBV2 and J usage is TRBJ1-2; 9 bases align to TRBD1. This CDR3 is built from 14 residues. Per the germline V gene, CDR1 is SNHLY and CDR2 is FYNNEI. Unmatched junction bases numbered 5, after V lost 1 base and J lost 8 bases. The CDR3 bases are TGTGCCAGCAGTGAAGGACAGGGGGTTGACGGCTACACCTTC. Protein sequence: CASSEGQGVDGYTF.

The gene calls are TRBV2 and TRBJ1-5; 11 nucleotides agree with TRBD1. This CDR3 is built from 19 residues. The V gene end was trimmed by 6 bases and the J gene end by 0 bases; junction bases not matched to a gene: 13. Germline CDR1 and CDR2: SNHLY and FYNNEI. The CDR3 reads CASSRPGTGGFHSNQPQHF. DNA of the CDR3: TGTGCCAGCAGCCGTCCCGGGACAGGGGGTTTTCATAGCAATCAGCCCCAGCATTTT.

This chain connects TRBV11-2 to TRBJ2-7; D might be TRBD2 (7 bases). V was trimmed by 5 bases and J by 0 bases, leaving 23 bases between them. CDR1 is SGHAT, CDR2 FQNNGV, per germline. The CDR3 is made up of 18 amino acids. CDR3 sequence reads: CASSHQRGGTSLSYEQYF. CDR3 DNA sequence: TGTGCCAGCAGCCACCAAAGGGGGGGGACTTCCCTCTCCTACGAGCAGTACTTC.

This sequence joins TRBV5-1 and TRBJ1-1; D is possibly TRBD1 (5 bases). The V end was cut by 5 bases, the J end by 0 bases, with 11 bases between. The CDR3 contains 14 residues. Germline CDR1 and CDR2: SGHRS and YFSETQ. The CDR3 region is CASRRQTMNTEAFF. Written as DNA, the CDR3 is TGCGCCAGCAGACGACAGACAATGAACACTGAAGCTTTCTTT.

The genes are TRBV18 and TRBJ2-2, with TRBD2 matching 10 bases. From germline, CDR1 is KGHSH and CDR2 LQKENI. This CDR3 has 16 residues. The junction had 4 bases not matched to a gene; V was cut back by 2 bases and J by 4 bases. The CDR3 region is CASSPETSGLTGELFF. The CDR3 DNA reads TGTGCCAGCTCACCAGAGACTAGCGGGCTCACCGGGGAGCTGTTTTTT. Full variable domain (remainder filled in from reference TRBV18 and TRBJ2-2): NAGVMQNPRHLVRRRGQEARLRCSPMKGHSHVYWYRQLPEEGLKFMVYLQKENIIDESGMPKERFSAEFPKEGPSILRIQQVVRGDSAAYFCASSPETSGLTGELFFGEGSRLTVL.

The rearrangement links TRBV5-6 to TRBJ2-1, with D maybe TRBD1 (5 bases). From germline, CDR1 is SGHDT and CDR2 YYEEEE. This CDR3 is built from 12 residues. V was clipped by 0 bases and J by 9 bases, with 7 bases between them. For the CDR3, the DNA is TGTGCCAGCAGCTTGGATGGGGCTGAGCAGTTCTTC. Its translation: CASSLDGAEQFF.

This chain connects TRBV29-1 to TRBJ1-3; no clear D. The CDR3 has 13 residues. V lost 7 bases and J lost 3, with 13 bases in between. Germline-derived CDR1 and CDR2 are SQVTM and ANQGSEA. The CDR3 coding sequence is TGCAGCGCCTCGTGGGGAGGTGGAAACACCATATATTTT. It specifies CSASWGGGNTIYF.

The gene calls are TRBV11-1 and TRBJ1-2; 7 bases agree with TRBD1. The CDR3 is 15 amino acids. With V trimmed by 5 bases and J by 8 bases, 14 bases remained unmatched. The germline CDR1 and CDR2 sequences are SGHAT and FQDESV (reference sequence). CDR3 in amino acids: CASSPRTTGKEGYTF. The CDR3 DNA sequence: TGTGCCAGCAGCCCCAGAACGACAGGGAAGGAAGGCTACACCTTC.

The CDR3: CASSLQGVGSTDTQYF. The CDR3 DNA reads as TGTGCCAGCAGCTTACAGGGAGTAGGCAGCACAGATACGCAGTATTTT. V gene TRBV7-3 combines with J gene TRBJ2-3; D possibly matches TRBD1 or TRBD2 (5 bases each). Germline CDR1 reads SGHTA; CDR2 reads FQGTGA. This CDR3 spans 16 amino acids. The V end was cut by 2 bases, the J end by 0 bases, with 12 bases between. Drawing the rest from reference TRBV7-3 and TRBJ2-3, the complete variable domain is GAGVSQTPSNKVTEKGKYVELRCDPISGHTALYWYRQSLGQGPEFLIYFQGTGAADDSGLPNDRFFAVRPEGSVSTLKIQRTERGDSAVYLCASSLQGVGSTDTQYFGPGTRLTVL.

This chain uses TRBV28 with TRBJ1-5; a weak D match, TRBD1 (6 bases). Germline lookup yields CDR1 MDHEN and CDR2 SYDVKM. The CDR3 is made up of 15 amino acids. Deletions cut 5 bases from V and 4 bases from J, with 15 bases between. CDR3 sequence: CASSTPGRGNQPQHF. The DNA of the CDR3 is TGTGCCAGCAGTACCCCCGGGAGGGGGAATCAGCCCCAGCATTTT.

The chain recombines TRBV11-2 with TRBJ2-7; D not certain. This CDR3 has 13 amino acids. The germline V and J ends were trimmed by 7 bases and 1 base, with 11 bases remaining between them. Germline CDR1 and CDR2: SGHAT and FQNNGV. CDR3 sequence: CASTSWQSYEQYF. The CDR3 nucleotides are TGTGCCAGCACCTCATGGCAGTCCTACGAGCAGTACTTC. Supplemented by reference TRBV11-2 and TRBJ2-7, the full variable domain reads EAGVAQSPRYKIIEKRQSVAFWCNPISGHATLYWYQQILGQGPKLLIQFQNNGVVDDSQLPKDRFSAERLKGVDSTLKIQPAKLEDSAVYLCASTSWQSYEQYFGPGTRLTVT.

The chain has TRBV28 and TRBJ2-7, with D perhaps being TRBD1 or TRBD2 (5 bases each). The CDR3 contains 14 residues. The germline V and J ends were trimmed by 3 bases and 2 bases, with 11 bases remaining between them. Per germline, CDR1 MDHEN and CDR2 SYDVKM. CDR3 nucleotide sequence: TGTGCCAGCAGTTTTGGGACGGCGACCTACGAGCAGTACTTC. Translated: CASSFGTATYEQYF.

In its sample, this clone was seen once. The genes are TRBV19 and TRBJ2-5, with 10 bases aligning to TRBD2. V lost 7 bases and J lost 4; bases outside the gene matches: 9. The germline CDR1 and CDR2 sequences are LNHDA and SQIVND (reference sequence). This CDR3 comprises 15 residues. The CDR3 bases are TGTGCCAGTAAGAGCGGGAGGGCCTCCGGAGAGACCCAGTACTTC. This translates into CASKSGRASGETQYF.

V gene TRBV5-6 combines with J gene TRBJ2-7; no reliable D call. The CDR3 extends over 17 amino acids. The germline V gene encodes CDR1 SGHDT and CDR2 YYEEEE. V lost 0 bases to trimming and J lost 3 bases, with 19 bases between them. The CDR3: CASSLDGSFGRNYEQYF. The CDR3 DNA sequence: TGTGCCAGCAGCTTGGACGGTTCCTTTGGTAGGAACTACGAGCAGTACTTC.

The V gene is TRBV7-6, the J gene TRBJ2-7, with 12 bases lining up with TRBD2. V was pared by 5 bases and J by 6 bases, with 8 bases of the junction left unmatched. The CDR3 runs 15 residues. CDR1 and CDR2 (germline): SGHVS, FNYEAQ. The CDR3 nucleotides are TGTGCCAGCAGCGCCTCGACTAGCGGGAGTGGCGAGCAGTACTTC. This codes for CASSASTSGSGEQYF.

V and J are TRBV5-1 and TRBJ1-3, with D uncertain. The CDR3 extends over 13 amino acids. Deletions cut 4 bases from V and 4 bases from J, with 9 bases between. Germline V gene lookup returns CDR1 SGHRS and CDR2 YFSETQ. The chain's CDR3 is CASSPPGGNTIYF. In DNA, the CDR3 is TGCGCCAGCAGCCCGCCCGGAGGAAACACCATATATTTT.

The V call is TRBV19, the J call TRBJ1-6; possibly TRBD1 for D (5 bases). Trimming stripped 11 bases from V and 5 bases from J, with 13 bases between. The CDR3 is 13 residues long. Germline V gene lookup returns CDR1 LNHDA and CDR2 SQIVND (reference sequence). The DNA of the CDR3 is TGTGCCGGGGCCCGGGACCATAATTCACCCCTCCACTTT. This encodes CAGARDHNSPLHF.

This chain links TRBV28 with TRBJ1-4, with a tentative D call TRBD1 (5 bases). This CDR3 comprises 13 residues. From germline, CDR1 is MDHEN and CDR2 SYDVKM. V dropped 9 bases and J dropped 8 bases, with 16 bases sitting between them. The CDR3 sequence is CASTGGIMEKLFF. CDR3 nucleotide sequence: TGTGCCAGTACGGGGGGGATTATGGAAAAACTGTTTTTT.

The chain has TRBV5-1 and TRBJ2-5, with TRBD1 identical over 7 bases. The CDR3 length is 14 residues. V gave up 4 bases and J gave up 1 base; unmatched junction bases: 4. Germline CDR1 SGHRS, CDR2 YFSETQ. CDR3 residues: CASSLGTAQETQYF. DNA for the CDR3: TGCGCCAGCAGCCTCGGGACAGCCCAAGAGACCCAGTACTTC.

The rearrangement links TRBV10-2 to TRBJ2-4, with 10 bases aligning to TRBD2. The CDR3 is 15 residues long. The trim removed 5 bases at V and 4 bases at J, leaving 5 bases unmatched. Germline CDR1 reads WSHSY; CDR2 reads SAAADI. CDR3 amino acids: CASSYSGGDKNIQYF. DNA for the CDR3: TGCGCCAGCAGTTACAGCGGGGGGGATAAAAACATTCAGTACTTC.

This chain's CDR3 is CASSFGGAADTQYF. CDR3 nucleotides: TGTGCCAGCAGCTTTGGGGGCGCGGCAGATACGCAGTATTTT. The V gene is TRBV7-9, the J gene TRBJ2-3, with D maybe TRBD1 (6 bases). Trimming removed 3 bases from V and 4 bases from J, with 11 bases in between. Germline V CDR1 and CDR2: SEHNR, FQNEAQ (reference sequence). The CDR3 consists of 14 residues.